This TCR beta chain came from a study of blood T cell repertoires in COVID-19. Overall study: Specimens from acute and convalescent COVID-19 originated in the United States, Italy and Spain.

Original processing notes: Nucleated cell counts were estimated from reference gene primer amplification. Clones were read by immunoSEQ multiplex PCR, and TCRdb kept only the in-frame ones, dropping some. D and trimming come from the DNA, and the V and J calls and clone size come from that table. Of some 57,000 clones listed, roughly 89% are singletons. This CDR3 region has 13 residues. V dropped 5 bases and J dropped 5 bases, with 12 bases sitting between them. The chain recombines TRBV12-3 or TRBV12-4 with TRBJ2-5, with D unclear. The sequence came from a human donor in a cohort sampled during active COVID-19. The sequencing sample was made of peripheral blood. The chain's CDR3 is CASSHPLGETQYF. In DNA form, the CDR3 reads TGTGCCAGCAGTCATCCCCTCGGTGAGACCCAGTACTTC.